The clone carrying this T cell receptor (beta chain) was observed a single time. Germline V gene lookup returns CDR1 MGHRA and CDR2 YSYEKL. Trimming removed 0 bases from V and 0 bases from J, with 12 bases in between. The CDR3 has 17 residues. This record belongs to a study of blood T cell repertoires in COVID-19. Study background: COVID-19 samples, acute and convalescent, were from the United States, Italy and Spain.

Individuals aged about 18 to 100 years were recruited from fewer than 30 US areas. Among Cohort 3 donors, those recovered had two negative PCRs, clearance, or symptom resolution. In the source study's methods: By means of reference gene primer amplification, nucleated cell counts were estimated. Libraries were prepared by immunoSEQ multiplex PCR; TCRdb keeps only in-frame clonotypes and omits some of them. From that table come the V and J calls and clone size; the DNA was used to work out D and trimming. Of about 430,000 clones in the sample, around 91% were seen once. The chain recombines TRBV4-1 with TRBJ2-1; the D gene is possibly TRBD2 (5 bases). Sequenced material: PBMCs or T cells enriched from blood (not recorded which). The clonotype was recovered from a man under 40 who had recovered from COVID-19. In DNA form, the CDR3 reads TGCGCCAGCAGCCAAGAGTCTAGCCCGAGCTCCTACAATGAGCAGTTCTTC. This gives the protein CASSQESSPSSYNEQFF.